This is a list of T cell receptor beta chains from one sample in a study of radiation and T cells in renal cell carcinoma. The data were produced by immunoSEQ multiplex PCR, yet TCRdb's version contains in-frame clones alone and is incomplete. The sample yields fewer than 4,500 clones, less than 65% seen once. The sequences come from tumor tissue, collected from a patient whose treatment included radiotherapy and nephrectomy. The receptors were gathered from a woman aged 55 to 70 with renal cell carcinoma. Each CDR3 is given with its conserved first and last residue. Each record gives: clone size, D gene, V gene, J gene, CDR3 protein, CDR3 DNA. D genes are given only for firm matches. For some rows the clone size is stated as once, few or many, or as a class when expanded; others skip it.

.	.	TRBV7-8	TRBJ1-5	CASSPILGNNQPQHF	TGTGCCAGCAGTCCTATACTCGGGAACAATCAGCCCCAGCATTTT
.	.	TRBV30	TRBJ1-4	CAWSRGEREKLFF	TGTGCCTGGAGTCGGGGGGAGCGGGAAAAACTGTTTTTT
.	TRBD2	TRBV10-2	TRBJ2-7	CASTEGGHYSGRAGREQYF	TGCGCCAGCACTGAGGGGGGACACTATAGCGGGAGGGCCGGGCGCGAGCAGTACTTC
few	.	TRBV15	TRBJ1-2	CATSRLAGPGGYTF	TGTGCCACCAGCCGCTTGGCCGGCCCGGGGGGCTACACCTTC
once	.	TRBV6-5	TRBJ2-1	CASSYSIPADEQFF	TGTGCCAGCAGTTACTCAATTCCTGCCGATGAGCAGTTCTTC
.	.	TRBV21-1	TRBJ1-5	CASSTLDSPNQPQHF	TGTGCCAGCAGCACCCTGGACAGCCCCAATCAGCCCCAGCATTTT
.	TRBD2	TRBV9	TRBJ2-2	CASSSRTSGENTGELFF	TGTGCCAGCAGCTCGCGGACTAGCGGGGAGAACACCGGGGAGCTGTTTTTT
few	.	TRBV7-2	TRBJ1-5	CASSYRDGQPQHF	TGTGCCAGCAGCTATCGAGACGGGCAGCCCCAGCATTTT
.	.	TRBV30	TRBJ2-2	CAWSVRAKGGYGELFF	TGTGCCTGGAGTGTACGGGCTAAGGGGGGATACGGGGAGCTGTTTTTT
.	.	TRBV6-1	TRBJ2-4	CASSEGITLTGPRNIQYF	TGTGCCAGCAGTGAAGGGATAACGCTAACAGGACCAAGGAACATTCAGTACTTC
.	.	TRBV28	TRBJ2-7	CASQKMDSLYEQYF	TGTGCCAGCCAAAAAATGGACAGTCTATACGAGCAGTACTTC
.	TRBD1	TRBV27	TRBJ2-7	CASSLSGTGVLREQYF	TGTGCCAGCAGTTTATCAGGGACAGGGGTCTTACGAGAGCAGTACTTC
.	.	TRBV15	TRBJ2-5	CATSRDPLETQYF	TGTGCCACCAGCAGAGATCCATTAGAGACCCAGTACTTC
.	TRBD2	TRBV13	TRBJ2-1	CASSPPPSTSGGAGNEQFF	TGTGCCAGCAGCCCGCCTCCCTCGACTAGCGGGGGGGCTGGCAATGAGCAGTTCTTC
few	TRBD1	TRBV9	TRBJ2-2	CASSEGQRNTGELFF	TGTGCCAGCAGCGAGGGACAGCGAAACACCGGGGAGCTGTTTTTT
.	TRBD1	TRBV2	TRBJ1-1	CASSDAQGGSGEAFF	TGTGCCAGCAGTGATGCCCAGGGGGGGTCAGGGGAAGCTTTCTTT
.	TRBD2	TRBV2	TRBJ2-3	CASRKLAGGPQDTQYF	TGTGCCAGCAGAAAACTAGCGGGGGGGCCCCAAGATACGCAGTATTTT
.	.	TRBV5-5	TRBJ2-1	CASSFGGTAYNEQFF	TGTGCCAGCAGCTTTGGGGGGACGGCTTACAATGAGCAGTTCTTC
.	.	TRBV5-8	TRBJ2-7	CASSLGDGSYEQYF	TGTGCCAGCAGCTTGGGGGACGGCTCCTACGAGCAGTACTTC
few	.	TRBV18	TRBJ1-5	CASSPQPEGGYSNQPQHF	TGTGCCAGCTCACCCCAACCAGAGGGGGGGTATAGCAATCAGCCCCAGCATTTT
.	.	TRBV6-5	TRBJ2-1	CASSYTSFNEQFF	TGTGCCAGCAGTTACACTAGCTTCAATGAGCAGTTCTTC
.	.	TRBV30	TRBJ2-5	CAWSVGRVETQYF	TGTGCCTGGAGTGTGGGCAGGGTAGAGACCCAGTACTTC
.	.	TRBV21-1	TRBJ2-5	CASSKVPTETQYF	TGTGCCAGCAGCAAAGTCCCCACAGAGACCCAGTACTTC
.	.	TRBV27	TRBJ2-1	CASSAPELHSHNEQFF	TGTGCCAGCAGTGCCCCGGAGCTACACTCCCACAATGAGCAGTTCTTC
few	.	TRBV4-3	TRBJ2-3	CASSPRGYTDTQYF	TGCGCCAGCAGCCCCCGGGGTTACACAGATACGCAGTATTTT
.	TRBD1	TRBV19	TRBJ1-5	CASSIDFIFDRGINQPQHF	TGTGCCAGTAGTATAGATTTTATTTTTGACAGGGGGATCAATCAGCCCCAGCATTTT
.	TRBD2	TRBV4-1	TRBJ2-5	CASSLGQRGGGETQYF	TGCGCCAGCAGCTTAGGCCAGCGGGGAGGTGGAGAGACCCAGTACTTC
few	.	TRBV5-6	TRBJ1-2	CASSANTGGGYTF	TGTGCCAGCAGCGCCAATACGGGAGGAGGCTACACCTTC
.	TRBD1	TRBV15	TRBJ1-1	CATSRAAGQGEAFF	TGTGCCACCAGCAGAGCAGCGGGACAGGGCGAAGCTTTCTTT
.	.	TRBV28	TRBJ2-5	CASSSGSTQETQYF	TGTGCCAGCAGTTCAGGCAGCACCCAAGAGACCCAGTACTTC
.	TRBD1	TRBV28	TRBJ1-4	CASNIPGQGHEKLFF	TGTGCCAGCAACATACCGGGACAGGGGCATGAAAAACTGTTTTTT